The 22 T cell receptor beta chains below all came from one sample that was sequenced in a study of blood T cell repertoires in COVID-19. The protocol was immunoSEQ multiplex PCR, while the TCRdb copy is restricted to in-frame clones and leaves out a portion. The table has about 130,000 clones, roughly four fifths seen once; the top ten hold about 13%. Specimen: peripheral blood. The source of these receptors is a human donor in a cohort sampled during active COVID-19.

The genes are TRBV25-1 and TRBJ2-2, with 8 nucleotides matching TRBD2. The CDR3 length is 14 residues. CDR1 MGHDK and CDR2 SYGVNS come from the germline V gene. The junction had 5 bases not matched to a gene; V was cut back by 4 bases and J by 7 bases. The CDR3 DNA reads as TGTGCCAGCAGTGTAGCGGGGCTAATCGGGGAGCTGTTTTTT. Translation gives CASSVAGLIGELFF.

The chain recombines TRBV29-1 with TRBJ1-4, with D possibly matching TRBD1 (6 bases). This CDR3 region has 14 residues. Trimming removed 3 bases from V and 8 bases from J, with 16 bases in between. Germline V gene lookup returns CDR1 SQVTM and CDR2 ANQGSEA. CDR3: CSVEDSALGEKLFF. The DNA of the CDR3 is TGCAGCGTTGAGGACAGTGCGTTAGGGGAAAAACTGTTTTTT.

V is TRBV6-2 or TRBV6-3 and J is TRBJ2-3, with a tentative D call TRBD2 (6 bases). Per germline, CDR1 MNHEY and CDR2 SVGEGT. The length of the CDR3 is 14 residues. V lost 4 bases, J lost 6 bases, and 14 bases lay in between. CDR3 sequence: CASSFIGGSDTQYF. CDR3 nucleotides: TGTGCCAGCAGTTTTATCGGGGGATCGGATACGCAGTATTTT.

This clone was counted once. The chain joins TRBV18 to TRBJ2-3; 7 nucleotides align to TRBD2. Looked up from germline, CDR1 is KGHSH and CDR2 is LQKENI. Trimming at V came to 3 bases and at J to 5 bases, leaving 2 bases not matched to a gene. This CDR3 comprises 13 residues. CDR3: CASSPERGDTQYF. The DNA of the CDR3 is TGTGCCAGCTCACCGGAGCGGGGAGATACGCAGTATTTT.

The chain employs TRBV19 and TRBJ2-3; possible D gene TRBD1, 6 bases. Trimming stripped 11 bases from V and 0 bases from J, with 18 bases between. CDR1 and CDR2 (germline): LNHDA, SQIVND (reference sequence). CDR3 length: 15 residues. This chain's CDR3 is CAARGRGHSTDTQYF. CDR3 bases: TGTGCCGCGAGAGGCAGGGGTCATAGCACAGATACGCAGTATTTT. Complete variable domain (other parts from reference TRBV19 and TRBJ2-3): DGGITQSPKYLFRKEGQNVTLSCEQNLNHDAMYWYRQDPGQGLRLIYYSQIVNDFQKGDIAEGYSVSREKKESFPLTVTSAQKNPTAFYLCAARGRGHSTDTQYFGPGTRLTVL.

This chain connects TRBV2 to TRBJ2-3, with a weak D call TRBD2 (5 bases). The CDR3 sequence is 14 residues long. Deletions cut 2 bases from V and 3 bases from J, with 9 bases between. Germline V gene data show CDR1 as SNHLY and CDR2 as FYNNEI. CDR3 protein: CASSEMKRTDTQYF. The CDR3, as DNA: TGTGCCAGCAGTGAAATGAAGCGGACAGATACGCAGTATTTT.

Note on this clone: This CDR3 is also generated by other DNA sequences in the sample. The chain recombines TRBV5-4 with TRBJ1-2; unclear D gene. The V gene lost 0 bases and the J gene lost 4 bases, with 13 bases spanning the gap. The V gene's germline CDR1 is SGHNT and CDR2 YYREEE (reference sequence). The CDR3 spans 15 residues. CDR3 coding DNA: TGTGCCAGCAGCTTGGGGAGTCGTGGTTCCTATGGCTACACCTTC. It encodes CASSLGSRGSYGYTF. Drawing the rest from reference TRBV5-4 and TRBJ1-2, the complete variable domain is ETGVTQSPTHLIKTRGQQVTLRCSSQSGHNTVSWYQQALGQGPQFIFQYYREEENGRGNFPPRFSGLQFPNYSSELNVNALELDDSALYLCASSLGSRGSYGYTFGSGTRLTVV.

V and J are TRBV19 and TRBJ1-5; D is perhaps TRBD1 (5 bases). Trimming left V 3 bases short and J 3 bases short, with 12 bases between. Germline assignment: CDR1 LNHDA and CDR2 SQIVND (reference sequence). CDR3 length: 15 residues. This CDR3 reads CASSIIGENNQPQHF. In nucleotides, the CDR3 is TGTGCCAGTAGTATCATAGGGGAAAACAATCAGCCCCAGCATTTT. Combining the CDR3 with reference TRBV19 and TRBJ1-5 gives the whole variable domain DGGITQSPKYLFRKEGQNVTLSCEQNLNHDAMYWYRQDPGQGLRLIYYSQIVNDFQKGDIAEGYSVSREKKESFPLTVTSAQKNPTAFYLCASSIIGENNQPQHFGDGTRLSIL.

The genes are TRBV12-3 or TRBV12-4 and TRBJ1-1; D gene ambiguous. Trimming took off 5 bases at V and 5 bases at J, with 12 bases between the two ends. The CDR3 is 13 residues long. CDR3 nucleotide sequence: TGTGCCAGCAGTCTCAACAGTGGGACTGAAGCTTTCTTT. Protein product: CASSLNSGTEAFF.

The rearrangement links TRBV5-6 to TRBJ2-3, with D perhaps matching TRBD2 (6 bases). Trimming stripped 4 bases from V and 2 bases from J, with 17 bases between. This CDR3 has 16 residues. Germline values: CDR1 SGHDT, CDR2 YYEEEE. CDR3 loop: CASSARVAVITDTQYF. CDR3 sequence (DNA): TGTGCCAGCAGCGCCCGGGTAGCGGTGATCACAGATACGCAGTATTTT.

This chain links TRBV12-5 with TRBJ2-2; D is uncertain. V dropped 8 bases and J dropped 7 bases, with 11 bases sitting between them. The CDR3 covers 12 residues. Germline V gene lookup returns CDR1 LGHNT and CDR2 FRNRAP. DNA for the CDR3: TGTGCTAGTTCCGCGATCGACGGGGAGCTGTTTTTT. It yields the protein CASSAIDGELFF. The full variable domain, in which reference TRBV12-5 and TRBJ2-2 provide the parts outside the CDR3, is DARVTQTPRHKVTEMGQEVTMRCQPILGHNTVFWYRQTMMQGLELLAYFRNRAPLDDSGMPKDRFSAEMPDATLATLKIQPSEPRDSAVYFCASSAIDGELFFGEGSRLTVL.

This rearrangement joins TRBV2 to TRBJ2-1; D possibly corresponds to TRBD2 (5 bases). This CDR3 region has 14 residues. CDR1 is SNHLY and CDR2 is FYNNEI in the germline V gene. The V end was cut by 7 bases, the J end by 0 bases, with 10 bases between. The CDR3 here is CASNREHSYNEQFF. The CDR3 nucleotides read TGTGCCAGCAATCGGGAACACTCCTACAATGAGCAGTTCTTC.

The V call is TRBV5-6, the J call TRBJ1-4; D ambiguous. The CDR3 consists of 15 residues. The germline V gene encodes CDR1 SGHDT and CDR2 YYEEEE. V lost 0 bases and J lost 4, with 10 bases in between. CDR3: CASSLGQSRNEKLFF. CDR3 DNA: TGTGCCAGCAGCTTGGGGCAGTCCCGTAATGAAAAACTGTTTTTT. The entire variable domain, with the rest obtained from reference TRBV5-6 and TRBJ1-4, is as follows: DAGVTQSPTHLIKTRGQQVTLRCSPKSGHDTVSWYQQALGQGPQFIFQYYEEEERQRGNFPDRFSGHQFPNYSSELNVNALLLGDSALYLCASSLGQSRNEKLFFGSGTQLSVL.

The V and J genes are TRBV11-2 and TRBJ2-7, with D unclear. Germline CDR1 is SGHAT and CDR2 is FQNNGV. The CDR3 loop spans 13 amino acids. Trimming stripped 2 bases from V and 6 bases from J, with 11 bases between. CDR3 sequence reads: CASSLNLPGEQYF. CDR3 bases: TGTGCCAGCAGCTTAAACTTGCCGGGCGAGCAGTACTTC. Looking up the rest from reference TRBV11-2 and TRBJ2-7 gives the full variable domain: EAGVAQSPRYKIIEKRQSVAFWCNPISGHATLYWYQQILGQGPKLLIQFQNNGVVDDSQLPKDRFSAERLKGVDSTLKIQPAKLEDSAVYLCASSLNLPGEQYFGPGTRLTVT.

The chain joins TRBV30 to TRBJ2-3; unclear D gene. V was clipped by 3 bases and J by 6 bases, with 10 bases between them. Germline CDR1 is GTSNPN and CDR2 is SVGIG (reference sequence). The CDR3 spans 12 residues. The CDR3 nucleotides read TGTGCCTGGAGCGTACAATCCGATACGCAGTATTTT. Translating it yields CAWSVQSDTQYF.

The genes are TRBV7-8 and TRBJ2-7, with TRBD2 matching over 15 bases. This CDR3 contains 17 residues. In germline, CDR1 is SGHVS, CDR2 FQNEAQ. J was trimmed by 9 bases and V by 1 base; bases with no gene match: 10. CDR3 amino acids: CASSLVGPPGLAGGQYF. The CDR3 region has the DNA TGTGCCAGCAGCTTAGTAGGGCCACCGGGACTAGCGGGGGGGCAGTACTTC. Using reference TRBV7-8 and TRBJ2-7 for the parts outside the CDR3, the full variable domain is GAGVSQSPRYKVAKRGQDVALRCDPISGHVSLFWYQQALGQGPEFLTYFQNEAQLDKSGLPSDRFFAERPEGSVSTLKIQRTQQEDSAVYLCASSLVGPPGLAGGQYFGPGTRLTVT.

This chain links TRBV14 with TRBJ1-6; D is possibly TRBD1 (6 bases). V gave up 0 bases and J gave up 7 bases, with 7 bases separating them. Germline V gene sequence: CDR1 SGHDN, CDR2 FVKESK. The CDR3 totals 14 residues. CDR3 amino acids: CASSQETGNSPLHF. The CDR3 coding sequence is TGTGCCAGCAGCCAAGAGACAGGAAATTCACCCCTCCACTTT.

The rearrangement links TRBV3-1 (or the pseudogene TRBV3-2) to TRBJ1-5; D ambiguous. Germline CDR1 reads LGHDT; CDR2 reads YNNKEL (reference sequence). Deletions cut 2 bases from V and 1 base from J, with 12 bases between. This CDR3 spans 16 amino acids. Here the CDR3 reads CASSQTGAGSNQPQHF. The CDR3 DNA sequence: TGTGCCAGCAGCCAAACGGGAGCTGGGAGCAATCAGCCCCAGCATTTT.

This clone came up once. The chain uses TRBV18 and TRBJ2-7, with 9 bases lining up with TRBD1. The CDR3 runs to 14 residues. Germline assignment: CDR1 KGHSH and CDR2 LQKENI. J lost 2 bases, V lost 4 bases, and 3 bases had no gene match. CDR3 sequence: CASSRDRGAYEQYF. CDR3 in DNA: TGTGCCAGCTCACGCGACAGGGGGGCCTACGAGCAGTACTTC.

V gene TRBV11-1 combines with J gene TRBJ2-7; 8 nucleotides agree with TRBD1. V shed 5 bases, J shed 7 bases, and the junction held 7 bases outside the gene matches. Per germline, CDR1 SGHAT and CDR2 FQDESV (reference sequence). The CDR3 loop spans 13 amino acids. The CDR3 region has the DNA TGTGCCAGCAGCACCGGACAGGGACTGGAGCAGTACTTC. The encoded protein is CASSTGQGLEQYF.

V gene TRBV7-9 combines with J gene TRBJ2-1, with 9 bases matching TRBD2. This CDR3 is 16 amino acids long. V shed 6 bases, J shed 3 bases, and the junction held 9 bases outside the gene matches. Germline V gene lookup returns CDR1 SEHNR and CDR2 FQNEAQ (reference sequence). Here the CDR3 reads CASSYRGTSHYNEQFF. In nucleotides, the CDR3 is TGTGCCAGCAGTTATAGGGGGACTAGCCACTACAATGAGCAGTTCTTC. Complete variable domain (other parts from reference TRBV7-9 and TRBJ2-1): DTGVSQNPRHKITKRGQNVTFRCDPISEHNRLYWYRQTLGQGPEFLTYFQNEAQLEKSRLLSDRFSAERPKGSFSTLEIQRTEQGDSAMYLCASSYRGTSHYNEQFFGPGTRLTVL.

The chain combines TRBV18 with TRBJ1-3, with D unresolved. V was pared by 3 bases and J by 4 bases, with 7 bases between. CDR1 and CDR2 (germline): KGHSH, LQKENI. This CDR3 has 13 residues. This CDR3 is CASSPNSGNTIYF. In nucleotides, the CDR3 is TGTGCCAGCTCACCTAACAGCGGAAACACCATATATTTT.